This entry is about one TCR beta chain. The time point was: patch test 1, 2 weeks after DPC sensitization. The treatment: therapeutic diphenylcyclopropenone sensitization with weekly scalp DPC. The source of the sample is a study of human T cells and chemical hapten exposure. As for the study in general: Upper back patch tests used 0.01% DPC, scored after 6 days.

It was the library that attached unique molecular identifiers to individual cDNA molecules. A single record per CDR3 protein comes from TCRdb applying MiXCR to the RACE reads. The sample records 75,000 to 100,000 distinct CDR3 sequences, over 9.5% being singletons. The germline V gene encodes CDR1 SGDLS and CDR2 YYNGEE. Trimming removed 0 bases at V and 4 bases at J, with 10 bases between. This CDR3 has 14 amino acids. This TCR came from a middle-aged man with alopecia areata. Some clones in this sample may be carry-over from other donors' samples. The rearrangement uses TRBV9 and TRBJ2-5; tentatively, D is TRBD2 (5 bases). The specimen was whole blood, collected in connection with sensitization to the hapten diphenylcyclopropenone (DPC). The CDR3 DNA reads as TGTGCCAGCAGCGTAGGTGGGAGTGCAGAGACCCAGTACTTC. It encodes CASSVGGSAETQYF.